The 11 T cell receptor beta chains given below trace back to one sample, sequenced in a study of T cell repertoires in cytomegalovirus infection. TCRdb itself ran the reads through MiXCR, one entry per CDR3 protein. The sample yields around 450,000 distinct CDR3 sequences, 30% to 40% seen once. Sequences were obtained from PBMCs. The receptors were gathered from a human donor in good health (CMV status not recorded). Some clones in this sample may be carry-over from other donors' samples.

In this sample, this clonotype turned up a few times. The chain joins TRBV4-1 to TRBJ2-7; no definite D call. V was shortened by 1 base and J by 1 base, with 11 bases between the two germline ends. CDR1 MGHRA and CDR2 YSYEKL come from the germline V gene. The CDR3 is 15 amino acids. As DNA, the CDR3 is TGCGCCAGCAGCCAAGGGAGAACGGAATCCTACGAGCAGTACTTC. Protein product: CASSQGRTESYEQYF.

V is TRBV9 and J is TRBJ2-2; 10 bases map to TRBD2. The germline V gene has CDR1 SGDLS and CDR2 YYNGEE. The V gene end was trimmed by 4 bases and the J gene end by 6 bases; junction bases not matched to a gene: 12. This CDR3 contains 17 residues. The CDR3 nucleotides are TGTGCCAGCAGCCAGCGGGGGGGCGGGGGGGCCTCCGGGGAGCTGTTTTTT. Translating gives CASSQRGGGGASGELFF.

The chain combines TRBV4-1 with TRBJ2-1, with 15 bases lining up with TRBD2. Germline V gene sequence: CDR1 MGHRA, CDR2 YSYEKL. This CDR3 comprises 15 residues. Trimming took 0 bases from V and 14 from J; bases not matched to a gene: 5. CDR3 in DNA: TGCGCCAGCAGCCAAGATCTCCGGACTAGCGGGGGGGAGTTCTTC. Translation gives CASSQDLRTSGGEFF.

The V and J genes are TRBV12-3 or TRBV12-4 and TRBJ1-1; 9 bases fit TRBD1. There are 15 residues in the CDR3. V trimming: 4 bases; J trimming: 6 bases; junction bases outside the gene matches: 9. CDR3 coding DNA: TGTGCCAGCAGTTCTCTAGGGACAGGGCGGGCTGAAGCTTTCTTT. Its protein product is CASSSLGTGRAEAFF.

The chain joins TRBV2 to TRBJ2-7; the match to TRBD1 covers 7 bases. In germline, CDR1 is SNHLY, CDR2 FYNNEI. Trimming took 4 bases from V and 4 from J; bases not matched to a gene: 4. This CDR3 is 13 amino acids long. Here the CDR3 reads CASSGDRRYEQYF. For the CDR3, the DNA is TGTGCCAGCAGTGGGGACAGAAGATACGAGCAGTACTTC.

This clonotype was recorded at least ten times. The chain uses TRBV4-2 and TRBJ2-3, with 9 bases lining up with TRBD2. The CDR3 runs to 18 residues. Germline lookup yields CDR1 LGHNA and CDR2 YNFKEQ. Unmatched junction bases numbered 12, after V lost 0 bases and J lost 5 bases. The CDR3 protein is CASSQESSAGGPRDTQYF. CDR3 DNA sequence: TGTGCCAGCAGCCAAGAATCATCGGCGGGGGGGCCGAGAGATACGCAGTATTTT.

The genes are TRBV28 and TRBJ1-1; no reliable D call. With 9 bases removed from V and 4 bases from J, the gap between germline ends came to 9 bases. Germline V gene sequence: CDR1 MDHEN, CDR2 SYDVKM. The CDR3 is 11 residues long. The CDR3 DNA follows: TGTGCCAGTAAGGTAGTCACTGAAGCTTTCTTT. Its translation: CASKVVTEAFF.

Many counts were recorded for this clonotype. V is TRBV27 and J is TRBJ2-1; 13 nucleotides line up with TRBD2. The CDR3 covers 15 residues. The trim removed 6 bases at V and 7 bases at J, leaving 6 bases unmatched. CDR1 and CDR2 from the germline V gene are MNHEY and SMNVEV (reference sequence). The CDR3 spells CASRITSGGANEQFF. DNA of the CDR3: TGTGCCAGCAGGATAACTAGCGGGGGGGCAAATGAGCAGTTCTTC.

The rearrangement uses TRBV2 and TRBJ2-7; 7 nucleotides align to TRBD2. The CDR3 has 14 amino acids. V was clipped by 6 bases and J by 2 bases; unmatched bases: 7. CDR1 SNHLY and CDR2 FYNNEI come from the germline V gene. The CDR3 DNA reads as TGTGCCAGCAGCCCGGGGGGACGCCCCTACGAGCAGTACTTC. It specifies CASSPGGRPYEQYF.

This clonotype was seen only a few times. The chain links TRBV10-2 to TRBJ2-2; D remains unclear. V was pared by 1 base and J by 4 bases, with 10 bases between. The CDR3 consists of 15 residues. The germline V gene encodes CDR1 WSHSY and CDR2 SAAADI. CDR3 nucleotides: TGCGCCAGCAGTGAGTTTAGCAGGACCACCGGGGAGCTGTTTTTT. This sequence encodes CASSEFSRTTGELFF.

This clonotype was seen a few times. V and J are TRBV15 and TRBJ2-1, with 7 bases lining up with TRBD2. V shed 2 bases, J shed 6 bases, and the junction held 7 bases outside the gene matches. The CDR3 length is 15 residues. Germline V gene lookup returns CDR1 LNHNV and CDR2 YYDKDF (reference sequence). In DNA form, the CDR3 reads TGTGCCACCAGCAGAAACGCGGGGGTAAGCAATGAGCAGTTCTTC. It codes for CATSRNAGVSNEQFF.